This entry is about one T cell receptor beta chain. Authors' methods: Nucleated cell counts were estimated from reference gene primer amplification. Clones were sequenced by immunoSEQ multiplex PCR, and TCRdb holds only the in-frame ones, with some missing. V, J and clone size reflect that table, while D and trimming were determined from the DNA. The top ten clones hold roughly 1.6% of a sample with about 300,000 clones, roughly 83% of them seen once. This record comes from a study of blood T cell repertoires in COVID-19. CDR1 MNHEY and CDR2 SMNVEV come from the germline V gene (reference sequence). The CDR3 has 17 amino acids. V dropped 5 bases and J dropped 2 bases, with 16 bases sitting between them.

The clonotype originates from a woman aged 50 to 60 with acute or convalescent COVID-19. The source material was peripheral blood. The rearrangement joins TRBV27 to TRBJ1-6; no firm D call. CDR3 sequence reads: CASSPREAPTYNSPLHF. CDR3 nucleotides: TGTGCCAGCAGTCCAAGGGAGGCGCCAACCTATAATTCACCCCTCCACTTT.